The 28 T cell receptor beta chains in this list originate from one sample, sequenced in a study of blood T cells in healthy people across ages. Next came a second PCR, run for about 7 to 12 cycles, which used a sample-barcoded 5' primer along with a J-beta primer mix. A single record per CDR3 protein comes from TCRdb applying MiXCR to the 5' RACE reads. The table shows more than 800,000 distinct CDR3 sequences, with about 28% occurring only once. Material for sequencing was blood. The receptors were sampled from a woman over 75 in good health.

This clonotype was seen a few times. The chain employs TRBV25-1 and TRBJ1-6; 8 bases align to TRBD1. The germline gives CDR1 MGHDK, CDR2 SYGVNS. Trimming removed 4 bases from V and 11 bases from J; junction bases left unmatched: 7. The CDR3 totals 14 residues. The CDR3 loop is CASSGGQGRAPLHF. For the CDR3, the DNA is TGTGCCAGCAGTGGAGGACAGGGTCGGGCACCCCTCCACTTT.

The gene calls are TRBV7-2 and TRBJ2-1; possibly TRBD2 for D (5 bases). The CDR3 contains 13 residues. Between the trimmed V and J ends, which lost 2 bases and 7 bases, there was a span of 9 bases. Germline CDR1 and CDR2: SGHTA and FQGNSA. CDR3 sequence reads: CASSLLPGNEQFF. CDR3 DNA sequence: TGTGCCAGCAGCTTACTTCCGGGGAATGAGCAGTTCTTC.

V and J are TRBV6-1 and TRBJ1-5, with TRBD1 matching 8 bases. CDR1 is MNHNS and CDR2 is SASEGT in the germline V gene. After removal of 7 bases from V and 0 bases from J, the junction contained 11 bases not matched to a gene. The CDR3 loop spans 17 amino acids. DNA for the CDR3: TGTGCCAGCATGGACAGGGCGAGACTTTATAGCAATCAGCCCCAGCATTTT. Amino acids: CASMDRARLYSNQPQHF.

The chain joins TRBV21-1 to TRBJ2-3. The J call may be in error: the DNA end matches TRBJ2-7 better. TRBV21-1 is recorded as a pseudogene. The CDR3 is made up of 13 amino acids. The CDR3 bases are TGTGCCACCCGCAGGCGGAGCACAGATACGCAGTACTTC. This encodes CATRRRSTDTQYF.

The chain recombines TRBV2 with TRBJ1-4; 8 bases agree with TRBD1. The CDR3 extends over 15 amino acids. After removal of 8 bases from V and 0 bases from J, the junction contained 5 bases not matched to a gene. Germline V lookup: CDR1 SNHLY, CDR2 FYNNEI. CDR3 sequence reads: CASLRQGTTNEKLFF. In DNA form, the CDR3 reads TGTGCCAGCCTACGACAGGGGACAACTAATGAAAAACTGTTTTTT.

The table lists this clonotype with many counts. The V and J genes are TRBV7-2 and TRBJ1-6; TRBD1 is a possible D gene (5 bases). Trimming shortened V by 0 bases and J by 7 bases, and 19 bases separated the two germline ends. The CDR3 sequence is 18 residues long. Germline CDR1 and CDR2: SGHTA and FQGNSA. CDR3: CASSLAPDQGGLNSPLHF. For the CDR3, the DNA is TGTGCCAGCAGCTTAGCCCCCGATCAGGGTGGCTTGAATTCACCCCTCCACTTT.

This clonotype was picked up a small number of times. This chain joins TRBV7-2 and TRBJ2-7, with unresolved D. Between the trimmed V and J ends, which lost 6 bases and 2 bases, there was a span of 14 bases. Germline V gives CDR1 SGHTA, CDR2 FQGNSA. This CDR3 is 14 amino acids long. In nucleotides, the CDR3 is TGTGCCAGCAGTCGTAGTACAGCTACCTACGAGCAGTACTTC. Translation: CASSRSTATYEQYF.

A note on this clonotype: A much more abundant neighbour one base away suggests this may be a read error. V usage is TRBV29-1 and J usage is TRBJ2-5; 8 bases are shared with TRBD1. The length of the CDR3 is 14 residues. Per the germline V gene, CDR1 is SQVTM and CDR2 is ANQGSEA. J was trimmed by 11 bases and V by 8 bases; bases with no gene match: 19. The CDR3 region is CSPKGQGRNYGQYF. CDR3 sequence (DNA): TGCAGCCCTAAAGGACAGGGCAGAAACTACGGGCAGTACTTC. Based on the CDR3 plus reference TRBV29-1 and TRBJ2-5, the full variable domain is SAVISQKPSRDICQRGTSLTIQCQVDSQVTMMFWYRQQPGQSLTLIATANQGSEATYESGFVIDKFPISRPNLTFSTLTVSNMSPEDSSIYLCSPKGQGRNYGQYFGPGTRLLVL.

On this clonotype: Just one base apart from a much larger clone, this may be a read error. The chain recombines TRBV5-1 with TRBJ2-1, with D perhaps being TRBD1 or TRBD2 (7 bases each). The germline gives CDR1 SGHRS, CDR2 YFSETQ. Trimming removed 2 bases from V and 8 bases from J, with 17 bases in between. The CDR3 consists of 15 residues. DNA of the CDR3: TGCGCCAGCAGCTTAAGAGACAGGGAGGGAGATGAGCAGTTCTTC. This codes for CASSLRDREGDEQFF.

This clonotype was detected only a few times. The chain is built from TRBV14 and TRBJ1-6; unclear D gene. The CDR3 is 13 residues long. Trimming took 4 bases from V and 10 from J, leaving 11 bases between them. CDR1 and CDR2 from the germline V gene are SGHDN and FVKESK. The CDR3: CASSPLRESPLHF. CDR3 DNA sequence: TGTGCCAGCAGCCCGCTCCGGGAGTCACCCCTCCACTTT.

The sample holds many counts of this clonotype. The chain has TRBV7-2 and TRBJ1-5, with D unclear. Germline lookup yields CDR1 SGHTA and CDR2 FQGNSA. The CDR3 totals 13 residues. The germline V and J ends were trimmed by 7 bases and 0 bases, with 7 bases remaining between them. The chain's CDR3 is CASTQNSNQPQHF. DNA of the CDR3: TGTGCCAGCACTCAAAATAGCAATCAGCCCCAGCATTTT.

The chain links TRBV20-1 to TRBJ1-1, with D unclear. Germline V gene lookup returns CDR1 DFQATT and CDR2 SNEGSKA (reference sequence). The V gene lost 0 bases and the J gene lost 14 bases, with 13 bases spanning the gap. This CDR3 has 11 amino acids. Here the CDR3 DNA reads TGCAGTGCTAGAGAGAGTGTCGTAGGGTTCTTT. Translated, it gives CSARESVVGFF.

This clonotype occurred a few times. J is TRBJ1-1 and V is TRBV19; TRBD1 is a possible D gene (5 bases). The V gene's germline CDR1 is LNHDA and CDR2 SQIVND (reference sequence). The V gene lost 5 bases and the J gene lost 6 bases, with 19 bases spanning the gap. The length of the CDR3 is 15 residues. The chain's CDR3 is CASSLLQGWDAEAFF. The DNA of the CDR3 is TGTGCCAGTAGTCTACTGCAGGGTTGGGACGCTGAAGCTTTCTTT.

Only a few counts were recorded for this clonotype. The V gene is TRBV28, the J gene TRBJ2-7, with 7 bases lining up with TRBD2. V shed 7 bases and J 2 bases; nucleotides not matched to a gene: 8. CDR3 size: 14 residues. The germline gives CDR1 MDHEN, CDR2 SYDVKM. As DNA, the CDR3 is TGTGCCAGCACCATGGGGGGGGTCCCCTACGAGCAGTACTTC. Its protein product is CASTMGGVPYEQYF.

This chain links TRBV6-1 with TRBJ2-2; 8 bases are shared with TRBD1. From germline, CDR1 is MNHNS and CDR2 SASEGT. The CDR3 consists of 14 residues. After removal of 6 bases from V and 6 bases from J, the junction contained 6 bases not matched to a gene. CDR3 sequence reads: CASRLTGVPGELFF. The CDR3 region has the DNA TGTGCCAGCAGATTGACAGGGGTACCCGGGGAGCTGTTTTTT.

About this clonotype: A much more abundant neighbour one base away suggests this may be a read error. The V call is TRBV10-1, the J call TRBJ1-2, with TRBD1 matching 7 bases. The trim removed 4 bases at V and 6 bases at J, leaving 5 bases unmatched. The CDR3 consists of 13 residues. Germline V gene data show CDR1 as WNHNN and CDR2 as SYGVQD (reference sequence). The CDR3 loop is CASSADRDHGYTF. CDR3 DNA: TGCGCCAGCAGTGCCGACAGGGACCATGGCTACACCTTC.

This clonotype was seen many times. The chain combines TRBV6-2 or TRBV6-3 with TRBJ2-3; perhaps TRBD1 as D (5 bases). Germline loops: CDR1 MNHEY, CDR2 SVGEGT. Trimming stripped 2 bases from V and 8 bases from J, with 11 bases between. The CDR3 consists of 13 residues. The CDR3 sequence: CASSYGATGTQYF. The CDR3 DNA reads as TGTGCCAGCAGTTACGGGGCGACGGGTACGCAGTATTTT.

This clonotype was detected only once. The chain couples TRBV20-1 to TRBJ2-1; 8 positions agree with TRBD2. Looked up from germline, CDR1 is DFQATT and CDR2 is SNEGSKA (reference sequence). J lost 8 bases, V lost 3 bases, and 9 bases had no gene match. CDR3 length equals 14 residues. The chain's CDR3 is CSARDVGGDHEQFF. In nucleotides, the CDR3 is TGCAGTGCTAGGGACGTCGGGGGGGATCATGAGCAGTTCTTC.

The chain has TRBV19 and TRBJ2-3; D not certain. Germline values: CDR1 LNHDA, CDR2 SQIVND (reference sequence). The CDR3 length is 16 residues. The V end was cut by 3 bases, the J end by 3 bases, with 16 bases between. The CDR3 DNA is TGTGCCAGTAGTATCATGGCAAGAGCATGGACAGATACGCAGTATTTT. It translates to CASSIMARAWTDTQYF.

The chain employs TRBV7-2 and TRBJ2-4; 11 nucleotides agree with TRBD1. The CDR3 runs 19 residues. The trim removed 2 bases at V and 12 bases at J, leaving 21 bases unmatched. CDR1 is SGHTA and CDR2 is FQGNSA in the germline V gene. CDR3 residues: CASSLTPGQGVLGKETQYF. As DNA, the CDR3 is TGTGCCAGCAGCTTAACCCCGGGACAGGGGGTACTGGGTAAAGAGACTCAGTACTTC.

This clonotype was counted at least ten times. The V and J genes are TRBV5-1 and TRBJ1-2; D ambiguous. Germline V CDR1 and CDR2: SGHRS, YFSETQ. With 2 bases removed from V and 8 bases from J, the gap between germline ends came to 16 bases. There are 14 residues in the CDR3. Here the CDR3 reads CASSFGPLEGGYTF. The CDR3 DNA follows: TGCGCCAGCAGCTTTGGACCCCTGGAGGGAGGCTACACCTTC.

V and J are TRBV7-9 and TRBJ1-1; no clear D. This CDR3 is built from 16 residues. CDR1 SEHNR and CDR2 FQNEAQ come from the germline V gene (reference sequence). V was trimmed by 6 bases and J by 1 base, leaving 18 bases between them. In DNA, the CDR3 is TGTGCCAGCAGGAAGGGTGACGGGGTTGCGAACACTGAAGCTTTCTTT. This codes for CASRKGDGVANTEAFF. Full variable domain (remainder filled in from reference TRBV7-9 and TRBJ1-1): DTGVSQNPRHKITKRGQNVTFRCDPISEHNRLYWYRQTLGQGPEFLTYFQNEAQLEKSRLLSDRFSAERPKGSFSTLEIQRTEQGDSAMYLCASRKGDGVANTEAFFGQGTRLTVV.

This clonotype was counted at least ten times. CDR3 coding DNA: TGTGCCAGCAGCGTCAGTAGCGGGGGGGCCCAAGAGACCCAGTACTTC. This gives the protein CASSVSSGGAQETQYF. The chain employs TRBV7-2 and TRBJ2-5, with 11 positions matching TRBD2. The CDR3 sequence is 16 residues long. V gave up 5 bases and J gave up 1 base; unmatched junction bases: 6. Per germline, CDR1 SGHTA and CDR2 FQGNSA.

The chain combines TRBV7-9 with TRBJ2-3; 10 bases are shared with TRBD2. The V segment lost 5 bases and the J segment 5 bases; nucleotides outside the gene matches: 13. This CDR3 has 17 amino acids. CDR1 is SEHNR, CDR2 FQNEAQ, per germline (reference sequence). The CDR3 spells CASSPLGLAGAIDTQYF. The CDR3 bases are TGTGCCAGCAGCCCACTGGGGCTAGCGGGGGCAATAGATACGCAGTATTTT.

The CDR3 spells CASSVGRGSNQPQHF. CDR3 bases: TGTGCCAGCAGTGTTGGCAGGGGCTCGAATCAGCCCCAGCATTTT. The chain joins TRBV2 to TRBJ1-5, with a weak D call TRBD1 (6 bases). In germline, CDR1 is SNHLY, CDR2 FYNNEI. The V gene lost 4 bases and the J gene lost 4 bases, with 14 bases spanning the gap. CDR3 length equals 15 residues.

Points on this clonotype: A single base separates this from a much larger clone, so it may be a read error. The V and J genes are TRBV11-2 and TRBJ2-4; no clear D. Between the trimmed V and J ends, which lost 1 base and 13 bases, there was a span of 11 bases. CDR3 length: 12 residues. CDR1 and CDR2 (germline): SGHAT, FQNNGV. CDR3: CASSLVTNEQYF. DNA of the CDR3: TGTGCCAGCAGCTTAGTCACCAATGAGCAGTACTTC.

In this sample, this clonotype turned up many times. V is TRBV20-1 and J is TRBJ2-7, with TRBD2 as a possible D gene (5 bases). CDR1 and CDR2 from the germline V gene are DFQATT and SNEGSKA (reference sequence). The CDR3 runs 12 residues. Trimming removed 1 base from V and 9 bases from J, with 13 bases in between. The CDR3 is CSARVDGIGQYF. The CDR3 nucleotides are TGCAGTGCTAGAGTCGACGGGATAGGGCAGTACTTC.

This clonotype was counted once. The chain joins TRBV30 to TRBJ1-1; 7 bases are shared with TRBD1. Unmatched junction bases numbered 7, after V lost 2 bases and J lost 1 base. The CDR3 runs 15 residues. CDR1 GTSNPN and CDR2 SVGIG come from the germline V gene (reference sequence). In nucleotides, the CDR3 is TGTGCCTGGAGTTTTGGAAGGACAGGGAACACTGAAGCTTTCTTT. It yields the protein CAWSFGRTGNTEAFF.